In its sample, the clone carrying this T cell receptor (beta chain) was seen once. Its antigen remains unidentified. The data were produced by immunoSEQ multiplex PCR, yet TCRdb's version contains in-frame clones alone and is incomplete. This sample has tens of thousands of clones, with 93% found just once. Germline V gives CDR1 KGHSH, CDR2 LQKENI. This CDR3 contains 13 residues. The V and J ends lost 2 bases and 5 bases respectively, with 9 bases between them. The source of the sample is a study of cytomegalovirus exposure and HLA in healthy donors. Findings and limits, study-wide: Cytomegalovirus status was reportedly diagnosed by the classifier with high sensitivity and specificity.

Sequenced sample: PBMCs. This chain joins TRBV18 and TRBJ2-5; D not certain. The receptor's source is a woman in her 30s in good health and CMV-seronegative. CDR3 DNA sequence: TGTGCCAGCTCACCAACACAGTTGGAGACCCAGTACTTC. Translation gives CASSPTQLETQYF.